Listed below are T cell receptor beta chains from one sample, sequenced in a study of blood T cell repertoires in COVID-19. The method was immunoSEQ multiplex PCR; TCRdb's version includes in-frame clones alone and lacks a portion of them. The table has about 120,000 clones, approximately 82% seen once; the top ten hold 7% to 9.5%. The specimen sequenced was peripheral blood. Every receptor here comes from a man aged 65 to 79 with active or convalescent COVID-19. Both conserved end residues are part of each CDR3. Fields, in order: clone size, V gene, D gene, J gene, CDR3 DNA, CDR3 protein. The D gene is left open where the match is weak. The size entry is marked missing in some rows and otherwise reads once, few, many or a size class.

NA	TRBV6-2/TRBV6-3	NA	TRBJ1-2	TGTGCCAGCAGTTCTCTCTTCAGTGATTCTAACTATGGCTACACCTTC	CASSSLFSDSNYGYTF
NA	TRBV2	NA	TRBJ1-1	TGTGCCAGCAGTGCGTCAGAGGCGGGGGGTACTGAAGCTTTCTTT	CASSASEAGGTEAFF
once	TRBV19	TRBD1	TRBJ1-3	TGTGCCAGTAGTCAGGGGGCTGGAAACACCATATATTTT	CASSQGAGNTIYF
NA	TRBV18	TRBD2	TRBJ2-1	TGTGCCAGCTCACCACTAGCGGGAGACCAGGATGAGCAGTTCTTC	CASSPLAGDQDEQFF
NA	TRBV19	NA	TRBJ1-6	TGTGCCAGTAGCCCCCCGACTGGGACTCCCTCCTATAATTCACCCCTCCACTTT	CASSPPTGTPSYNSPLHF
NA	TRBV7-2	TRBD2	TRBJ2-7	TGTGCCAGCAGCGAGTCGGGGGGTAGCTCCTACGAGCAGTACTTC	CASSESGGSSYEQYF
NA	TRBV7-3	TRBD2	TRBJ2-1	TGTGCCAGCAGCTCCCAGACTAGCCTAAGATCGGGTGAGCAGTTCTTC	CASSSQTSLRSGEQFF
NA	TRBV29-1	NA	TRBJ2-7	TGCAGCGTTGGGGGGGTGAGTAGGGTCTACGAGCAGTACTTC	CSVGGVSRVYEQYF
NA	TRBV7-9	NA	TRBJ2-3	TGTGCCAGCAGCTCGAGCCTCAGCACAGATACGCAGTATTTT	CASSSSLSTDTQYF
NA	TRBV18	NA	TRBJ1-3	TGTGCCAGCTCACCCCCCGGGCAGGGGATTGGAAACACCATATATTTT	CASSPPGQGIGNTIYF
NA	TRBV19	TRBD1	TRBJ2-3	TGTGCCAGTAGTATTTACGGGACAGTAGATACGCAGTATTTT	CASSIYGTVDTQYF
NA	TRBV19	TRBD1	TRBJ1-1	TGTGCCAGTACTTTGACAGGGGCGAACACTGAAGCTTTCTTT	CASTLTGANTEAFF
NA	TRBV28	TRBD1	TRBJ1-2	TGTGCCAGCAGGGGACGACAGGGAGTAAATGATGGCTACACCTTC	CASRGRQGVNDGYTF
NA	TRBV30	TRBD1	TRBJ1-1	TGTGCCTGGAGCCCGACAGGGGGCCGCACTGAAGCTTTCTTT	CAWSPTGGRTEAFF
NA	TRBV5-6	NA	TRBJ1-6	TGTGCCAGCAGCCTGCGACAGGACTATAATTCACCCCTCCACTTT	CASSLRQDYNSPLHF
NA	TRBV6-2/TRBV6-3	TRBD1	TRBJ1-6	TGTGCCAGCAGTTCGGACAGGAGCTCCTATAATTCACCCCTCCACTTT	CASSSDRSSYNSPLHF
NA	TRBV2	NA	TRBJ2-1	TGTGCCAGCAGTGAATTTAGGGAGTTACCCTACAATGAGCAGTTCTTC	CASSEFRELPYNEQFF
few	TRBV5-6	NA	TRBJ1-5	TGTGCCAGCAGCTTGAGTGCGGGTAGCAATCAGCCCCAGCATTTT	CASSLSAGSNQPQHF
NA	TRBV19	NA	TRBJ1-2	TGTGCCAGTAGTTTATTCGAGGGATACTATGGCTACACCTTC	CASSLFEGYYGYTF
NA	TRBV7-9	NA	TRBJ1-4	TGTGCCAGCAGCTTAAGTGGCGGGGGGAAACTGTTTTTT	CASSLSGGGKLFF
NA	TRBV6-2/TRBV6-3	TRBD2	TRBJ2-2	TGTGCCAGCAGTAGCGGGGGGAGAACCGGGGAGCTGTTTTTT	CASSSGGRTGELFF
NA	TRBV6-5	TRBD1	TRBJ1-1	TGTGCCAGCCTGGGACAGGGATGGGGCACTGAAGCTTTCTTT	CASLGQGWGTEAFF
NA	TRBV27	TRBD1	TRBJ2-1	TGTGCCAGCAGTGCCTGGACAGGGGCATACAATGAGCAGTTCTTC	CASSAWTGAYNEQFF
NA	TRBV11-3	NA	TRBJ2-7	TGTGCCAGCAGCTTAGCTCTAGCGCCAGCCTACGAGCAGTACTTC	CASSLALAPAYEQYF
NA	TRBV15	TRBD1	TRBJ1-6	TGTGCCACCAGCGCCAACCAGGGGGGTAATTCACCCCTCCACTTT	CATSANQGGNSPLHF
few	TRBV7-2	TRBD1	TRBJ1-2	TGTGCCAGCAGCTTAAGGGGACAGGGAACTAACTATGGCTACACCTTC	CASSLRGQGTNYGYTF
NA	TRBV3-1/TRBV3-2	NA	TRBJ2-1	TGTGCCAGCAGCCAAGCTCTGGTTTTGCGGGAAGCCCTCAATGAGCAGTTCTTC	CASSQALVLREALNEQFF
NA	TRBV27	NA	TRBJ2-1	TGTGCCAGCAGTTTATCGACCTACGGGGATGAGCAGTTCTTC	CASSLSTYGDEQFF
NA	TRBV15	TRBD1	TRBJ2-7	TGTGCCACCAGCAGAGAGGCGGGACAGGCCTACGAGCAGTACTTC	CATSREAGQAYEQYF
NA	TRBV5-1	NA	TRBJ1-2	TGCGCCAGCAGCTTGGCCAACCAGGGTCAGTCCTATGGCTACACCTTC	CASSLANQGQSYGYTF
NA	TRBV19	NA	TRBJ1-5	TGTGCCAGTAGTCGGGCAGGGTTTGAGCCCCAGCATTTT	CASSRAGFEPQHF
NA	TRBV28	NA	TRBJ1-2	TGTGCCAGCAGTGACAGTACCTATGGCTACACCTTC	CASSDSTYGYTF
NA	TRBV4-3	NA	TRBJ2-2	TGCGCCAGCAGCGGGGCGTTCTTGGGCGGGGAGCTGTTTTTT	CASSGAFLGGELFF
NA	TRBV4-3	NA	TRBJ1-5	TGCGCCAGCAGCCAAGATCTGCTAGGTCAGCCCCAGCATTTT	CASSQDLLGQPQHF
NA	TRBV11-2	TRBD1	TRBJ2-1	TGTGCCAGCAGCTCAACAGGGGGCCAAATCAATGAGCAGTTCTTC	CASSSTGGQINEQFF
NA	TRBV12-3/TRBV12-4	NA	TRBJ1-1	TGTGCCAGCAGTTTCGCACAGGGCTCTGAAGCTTTCTTT	CASSFAQGSEAFF
NA	TRBV5-6	NA	TRBJ1-1	TGTGCCAGCAGCTTGGGCGGGGGGACTGAAGCTTTCTTT	CASSLGGGTEAFF
NA	TRBV18	TRBD1	TRBJ1-2	TGTGCCAGCTCACTGGGACAGGGAGCTCGGGGCTACACCTTC	CASSLGQGARGYTF